This T cell receptor (beta chain) originates from a study of blood T cell repertoires in COVID-19. Across the whole study: COVID-19 samples from acute and convalescent phases originated in the United States, Italy and Spain. T cells, B-cell-depleted T cells, or PBMCs supplied cDNA or gDNA.

Original processing notes: Estimated nucleated cell counts came from reference gene primer amplification. The data were produced by immunoSEQ multiplex PCR, yet TCRdb's version contains in-frame clones alone and is incomplete. From that table come the V and J calls and clone size; the DNA was used to work out D and trimming. The repertoire holds 250,000 to 300,000 clones, under 90% seen once, with around 4.2% in the top ten. The V end lost 1 base, the J end lost 1 base, and 23 bases lay between the germline ends. Germline CDR1 reads SGHVS; CDR2 reads FQNEAQ. There are 21 residues in the CDR3. The sequenced material came from peripheral blood. The clonotype comes from a man in his sixties with acute or convalescent COVID-19. The chain links TRBV7-8 to TRBJ2-6; D gene ambiguous. CDR3 loop: CASSLGYGARLSSSGANVLTF. The CDR3 nucleotides are TGTGCCAGCAGCTTAGGATATGGTGCGAGACTGTCATCTTCTGGGGCCAACGTCCTGACTTTC.